A selection of T cell receptor beta chains follows, all from one sample in a study of identical twins. One entry per CDR3 protein, called by TCRdb with MiXCR from the 5' RACE reads. The sample shows roughly 540,000 distinct CDR3 sequences, around 20% of them seen only once. Another study also made use of these data, one on T cells expressing NK-cell markers.

Material: CD4+ T cells sorted from blood. The source of these receptors is a young woman in good health. The CDR3 runs from the conserved cysteine through the conserved F or W. A D gene is named only where the DNA matches it firmly. Clone size is not always given. Where it is, it says once, few, many or a class for expanded clones.

TRBV20-1,NA,TRBJ2-7,NA,TGCAGTGCTAGCAGGCCAACCTACGAGCAGTACTTC,CSASRPTYEQYF
TRBV15,NA,TRBJ2-7,NA,TGTGCCACCAGCCAGTGGGCCGGCCGGAACGAGCAGTACTTC,CATSQWAGRNEQYF
TRBV5-1,NA,TRBJ1-1,NA,TGCGCCAGCAGCTTCTCTGGACCTCTGGGCACTGAAGCTTTCTTT,CASSFSGPLGTEAFF
TRBV2,few,TRBJ2-1,NA,TGTGCCAGCAGTGACCGGGACCAGCTTCTTGGGCAGTTCTTC,CASSDRDQLLGQFF
TRBV20-1,NA,TRBJ2-2,NA,TGCAGTGCTAGAACCCGACCAGGGACCGGGGAGCTGTTTTTT,CSARTRPGTGELFF
TRBV6-2/TRBV6-3,NA,TRBJ1-5,NA,TGTGCCAGCAGTTCCGAACAGGGTTGGGAGCCCCAGCATTTT,CASSSEQGWEPQHF
TRBV11-1,few,TRBJ2-1,TRBD1,TGTGCCAGCAGCCTTTGGACAGGACGCAATGAGCAGTTCTTC,CASSLWTGRNEQFF
TRBV5-4,NA,TRBJ2-1,NA,TGTGCCATGGGCCATGGGGCGGAGAATGGGTTCTTC,CAMGHGAENGFF
TRBV5-1,NA,TRBJ2-2,NA,TGCGCCAGCAGCTCCTGGCAGCAGAGAAACACCGGGGAGCTGTTTTTT,CASSSWQQRNTGELFF
TRBV7-2,NA,TRBJ2-3,TRBD1,TGTGCCAGCAGCCGAATACAGGGGGCGAATACGCAGTATTTT,CASSRIQGANTQYF
TRBV9,few,TRBJ2-5,NA,TGTGCCAGCAGCGTGCATCTAGGCGTAGAGACCCAGTACTTC,CASSVHLGVETQYF
TRBV9,few,TRBJ2-3,NA,TGTGCCAGCAGCACAAGGAGTGGAGATACGCAGTATTTT,CASSTRSGDTQYF
TRBV10-1,few,TRBJ2-2,NA,TGCGCCAGCAGTGAGGGCGGCAGGGGGGAGCTGTTTTTT,CASSEGGRGELFF
TRBV10-3,NA,TRBJ2-7,NA,TGTGCCATCCGGGTGGGGGGCGTAGGATCCTACGAGCAGTACTTC,CAIRVGGVGSYEQYF
TRBV12-3/TRBV12-4,few,TRBJ2-4,TRBD2,TGTGCCAGCAGGCCTAGCGGGAGTGCCAAAAACATTCAGTACTTC,CASRPSGSAKNIQYF
TRBV9,few,TRBJ2-3,NA,TGTGCCAGCAGCGTAGACGGCAGTAGCACAGATACGCAGTATTTT,CASSVDGSSTDTQYF
TRBV12-3/TRBV12-4,NA,TRBJ1-3,NA,TGTGCCAGCAGTTGGGGTGTAAGAAACACCATATATTTT,CASSWGVRNTIYF
TRBV6-1,NA,TRBJ1-2,TRBD1,TGTGCCAGCAGTGAGGGACAGCATGCTAACTATGGCTACACCTTC,CASSEGQHANYGYTF
TRBV27,NA,TRBJ2-3,NA,TGTGCCAGCAGTTCTAGGTTGCGGCTACCCACAGATACGCAGTATTTT,CASSSRLRLPTDTQYF
TRBV11-3,few,TRBJ2-5,NA,TGTGCCACGCAAGCCGGGAAAGAGACCCAGTACTTC,CATQAGKETQYF
TRBV7-6,few,TRBJ2-1,TRBD2,TGTGCCAGCAGCCTTAGCGGGGCCCCCTACAATGAGCAGTTCTTC,CASSLSGAPYNEQFF
TRBV12-3/TRBV12-4,NA,TRBJ1-6,TRBD1,TGTGCCAGCAGCCCCAGGGGGGGCGGTTCACCCCTCCACTTT,CASSPRGGGSPLHF
TRBV5-1,many,TRBJ2-7,NA,TGCGCCAGCAGCTGGGAGTCCCTGGACAGAGAGCAGTACTTC,CASSWESLDREQYF
TRBV5-1,NA,TRBJ2-2,TRBD1,TGCGCCAGCAGCGTGGGACAGGTCACCGGGGAGCTGTTTTTT,CASSVGQVTGELFF
TRBV7-8,NA,TRBJ2-3,NA,TGTGCCAGCAGCTTAGCCTGGAGCACAGATACGCAGTATTTT,CASSLAWSTDTQYF
TRBV29-1,few,TRBJ2-3,NA,TGCAGCGTTGAAGATCGGGGGGCTCGCACAGATACGCAGTATTTT,CSVEDRGARTDTQYF
TRBV29-1,few,TRBJ1-1,TRBD1,TGCAGCGTTTCCCGACAGGGGAGCACTGAAGCTTTCTTT,CSVSRQGSTEAFF
TRBV30,NA,TRBJ2-3,NA,TGTGCCTGGAGCATAGGGAGCACAGATACGCAGTATTTT,CAWSIGSTDTQYF
TRBV20-1,few,TRBJ1-1,NA,TGCAGTGCTAGAGCAGGGGCCGAAGAGGAAGCTTTCTTT,CSARAGAEEEAFF
TRBV20-1,few,TRBJ2-7,TRBD2,TGCAGTGCTAGCAGTAGCGGGAGAGGGAACGAGCAGTACTTC,CSASSSGRGNEQYF
TRBV7-9,NA,TRBJ2-1,NA,TGTGCCAGCAGCCCCATGTACGGCGGTGAGCAGTTCTTC,CASSPMYGGEQFF
TRBV6-4,many,TRBJ2-3,TRBD2,TGTGCCAGCAGTGGACTGGGGCGGGAGGGCCTGCCTAGCACAGATACGCAGTATTTT,CASSGLGREGLPSTDTQYF
TRBV20-1,NA,TRBJ2-7,NA,TGCAGTGCTAGAGACCAGGGAGGTCCCCCCTACGAGCAGTACTTC,CSARDQGGPPYEQYF
TRBV3-1,NA,TRBJ2-5,NA,TGTGCCAGCAGCCAAGATAATGGAGAAAAAAAAGAGACCCAGTACTTC,CASSQDNGEKKETQYF
TRBV18,few,TRBJ1-4,NA,TGTGCCAGCTCAGTGGCACATAATGAAAAACTGTTTTTT,CASSVAHNEKLFF
TRBV20-1,NA,TRBJ2-3,TRBD1,TGCAGTGCTTCCGGGACAGGGGGAATAGATACGCAGTATTTT,CSASGTGGIDTQYF
TRBV27,NA,TRBJ2-7,NA,TGTGCCAGCAGTTTTAGGTTATCAGGGACCGAGCAGTACTTC,CASSFRLSGTEQYF
TRBV20-1,NA,TRBJ1-2,TRBD1,TGCAGTGCGCCGGACAGGGGTCGGAACTATGGCTACACCTTC,CSAPDRGRNYGYTF
TRBV6-2/TRBV6-3,few,TRBJ2-1,NA,TGTGCCAGCAGTTACGGGCCAAGGCAGTTCTTC,CASSYGPRQFF
TRBV10-3,NA,TRBJ2-1,TRBD2,TGTGCCATCAGTGAATTCCGGGAGGGCCCCTACAATGAGCAGTTCTTC,CAISEFREGPYNEQFF
TRBV5-1,NA,TRBJ2-3,NA,TGCGCCAGCAGATTGAGGGCCCTACCCCTCACAGATACGCAGTATTTT,CASRLRALPLTDTQYF
TRBV20-1,NA,TRBJ1-2,NA,TGCAGTACCCCCGGCCAGGGTAACTATGGCTACACCTTC,CSTPGQGNYGYTF
TRBV7-3,NA,TRBJ1-2,NA,TGTGCCAGCAGCTTGGATCCCGGATTCTATGGCTACACCTTC,CASSLDPGFYGYTF
TRBV3-1,NA,TRBJ2-1,NA,TGTGCCAGCGAGATGGCGGCCGGAGGGAATGAGCAGTTCTTC,CASEMAAGGNEQFF
TRBV20-1,many,TRBJ2-3,TRBD1,TGCAGTGCTGTGACAGGGGCCCCCACAGATACGCAGTATTTT,CSAVTGAPTDTQYF
TRBV20-1,NA,TRBJ2-3,NA,TGCAGTGCTGCGCGAAGGGTAGATACGCAGTATTTT,CSAARRVDTQYF
TRBV19,NA,TRBJ2-3,NA,TGTGCCAGTAGTTCAATCCGGGACCTTAGCACAGATACGCAGTATTTT,CASSSIRDLSTDTQYF
TRBV5-1,NA,TRBJ2-1,NA,TGCGCCAGCAGCTTCGAGAGGGGTGAGCAGTTCTTC,CASSFERGEQFF